This T cell receptor (beta chain) was identified during a study of blood T cell repertoires in COVID-19 (dated by TCRdb to about 2020). Turning to the overall study: Samples from collaborators originated in the United States, Italy and Spain and spanned both the acute and convalescent phases of COVID-19. Sample metadata almost always included a de-identified subject ID, COVID-19 status, age in years and sex. The prospective study material was composed of cDNA or gDNA derived from T cells, B-cell-depleted T cells, or PBMCs. Samples came from the ongoing ImmuneRACE study (first 160 participants) plus 1,254 subjects from 6 global collaborators. Deeply sampled blood TCRbeta repertoires from subjects exposed to, actively infected with, or recovered from COVID-19 were included in the dataset. Where available, HLA class I and class II types were taken from metadata supplied by the sample provider and were not determined by assay-based typing. The repertoires were released in a freely available public database meant as a resource for research on the immune response to SARS-CoV-2.

Comment on this clone: The antigen it binds to is not known. Base-call qualities are not available, and no considerably larger clone is one nucleotide away.

TCRbeta CDR3 regions were amplified from genomic DNA by means of the immunoSEQ Assay, a bias-controlled multiplex PCR. Processing in the source paper ran as follows. The number of nucleated cells in each sample was estimated by amplification of reference gene primers within the assay. To quantify the absolute abundance of each unique TCRbeta CDR3 rearrangement, sequence reads were collapsed and filtered. For each sample, productive Simpson clonality was calculated as the square root of Simpson's diversity index over productive rearrangements. The immuneACCESS repertoire file appears here via TCRdb, limited to in-frame rearrangements. These files lack a portion of the clones; in checked studies, under half of the deficit traces to unresolved V genes, and the cause of the others is not known. From that table come the V and J calls and clone size; the DNA was used to work out D and trimming. The sample records about 210,000 clones, about nine tenths of which are singletons. 4% to 5.5% of the sample goes to the ten largest clones.

Each collaborating institution followed its own protocols to collect whole blood in K2EDTA tubes. For TCRbeta analysis, collaborators shipped samples in one of three forms: frozen whole blood, isolated PBMCs, or DNA extracted from either of those sample types. CDR1 and CDR2 were assigned from the germline V gene as SGHNT and YENEEA. V sheds 3 bases and J sheds 0 bases, leaving 12 bases between their ends. From cysteine to phenylalanine, the CDR3 is 16 amino acids long. Just CDR3 DNA is preserved here, 48 bases in frame from base 1. Here is what the overall study found, with its caveats: How much clinical and demographic metadata was included differed by source and by participant, and the metadata was provided uncurated.

The sample taken for sequencing was peripheral blood. The receptor was isolated from a woman aged 40 to 55 with acute or convalescent COVID-19. This chain is built from TRBV11-3 and TRBJ1-5, with TRBD1 tentatively as D gene (5 bases match). The sequenced DNA: TGTGCCAGCAGCTTCAGGGCAGGCGATAGCAATCAGCCCCAGCATTTT. It translates to CASSFRAGDSNQPQHF.